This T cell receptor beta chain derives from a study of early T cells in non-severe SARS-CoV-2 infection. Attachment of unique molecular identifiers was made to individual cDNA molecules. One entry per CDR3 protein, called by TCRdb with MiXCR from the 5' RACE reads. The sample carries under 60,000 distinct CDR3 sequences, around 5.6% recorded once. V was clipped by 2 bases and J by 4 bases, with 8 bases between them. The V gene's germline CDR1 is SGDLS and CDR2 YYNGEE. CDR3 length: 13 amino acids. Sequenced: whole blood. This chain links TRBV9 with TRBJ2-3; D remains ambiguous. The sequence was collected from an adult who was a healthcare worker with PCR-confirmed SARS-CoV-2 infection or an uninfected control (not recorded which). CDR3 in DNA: TGTGCCAGCAGCGTTGAGAGCCCAGATACGCAGTATTTT. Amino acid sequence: CASSVESPDTQYF.